These 30 T cell receptor beta chains were sequenced from one sample in a study of blood T cell repertoires in COVID-19 (TCRdb year 2020). Libraries were prepared through the immunoSEQ multiplex PCR assay. The clones in this table, taken by TCRdb from immuneACCESS, are in-frame only. Not every clone is retained; where verified, under half of the shortfall comes from an unresolved V gene, and the cause of the rest is unknown. This sample has 250,000 to 300,000 clones in its table, and about 88% of those were observed once. Approximately 2% of the sample is taken by the ten largest. Material for sequencing was PBMCs or T cells enriched from blood (not recorded which). These TCRs come from a woman aged 55 to 70 in a cohort exposed to, infected with or recovered from COVID-19 (not recorded which).

For this clone: An end of the junction does not agree with germline; a read error may underlie this. The V and J genes are TRBV28 and TRBJ1-1, with 7 bases that match TRBD1. The germline CDR1 and CDR2 sequences are MDHEN and SYDVKM. CDR3 length: 10 amino acids. CDR3 sequence (DNA): TGTGCCAGCGGGCGACAGGGTTACCCCTTT. This sequence encodes CASGRQGYPF.

This chain joins TRBV7-8 and TRBJ2-2; no definite D call. Trimming cost V 4 bases and J 1 base, with 4 bases left between them. Germline lookup yields CDR1 SGHVS and CDR2 FQNEAQ. This CDR3 contains 13 residues. Here the CDR3 reads CASSSLNTGELFF. Here the CDR3 DNA reads TGTGCCAGCAGCTCCCTGAACACCGGGGAGCTGTTTTTT.

This clone was detected only once. The J gene is TRBJ1-2, the V gene TRBV28; D is undetermined. The CDR3 runs to 14 residues. CDR1 and CDR2 from the germline V gene are MDHEN and SYDVKM. V lost 3 bases to trimming and J lost 2 bases, with 10 bases between them. The DNA of the CDR3 is TGTGCCAGCAGTTTTAGATTATCCAACTATGGCTACACCTTC. Residues: CASSFRLSNYGYTF.

The chain recombines TRBV28 with TRBJ2-1; 7 nucleotides match TRBD2. Germline loops: CDR1 MDHEN, CDR2 SYDVKM. The CDR3 spans 15 residues. The V and J ends lost 1 base and 8 bases, in that order; junction bases with no gene match: 8. The CDR3 loop reads CASSLLGRVRDEQFF. The CDR3 coding sequence is TGTGCCAGCAGTTTATTAGGGAGGGTACGTGATGAGCAGTTCTTC. Based on the CDR3 plus reference TRBV28 and TRBJ2-1, the full variable domain is DVKVTQSSRYLVKRTGEKVFLECVQDMDHENMFWYRQDPGLGLRLIYFSYDVKMKEKGDIPEGYSVSREKKERFSLILESASTNQTSMYLCASSLLGRVRDEQFFGPGTRLTVL.

The chain couples TRBV9 to TRBJ2-5; no firm D call. CDR1 is SGDLS and CDR2 is YYNGEE in the germline V gene. The CDR3 loop spans 14 amino acids. The V and J ends lost 4 bases and 1 base respectively, with 11 bases between them. DNA of the CDR3: TGTGCCAGCAGCCTAGGGTCTATCCAAGAGACCCAGTACTTC. It yields the protein CASSLGSIQETQYF.

The gene calls are TRBV28 and TRBJ1-6; 8 bases agree with TRBD1. Germline V gene sequence: CDR1 MDHEN, CDR2 SYDVKM. The trim removed 6 bases at V and 5 bases at J, leaving 9 bases unmatched. The CDR3 is made up of 16 amino acids. The CDR3 is CASSSFDRGDNSPLHF. CDR3 nucleotide sequence: TGTGCCAGCAGCTCCTTCGACAGGGGTGATAATTCACCCCTCCACTTT.

This sequence joins TRBV5-5 and TRBJ1-3; TRBD1 aligns across 8 bases. The J segment lost 2 bases and the V segment lost 3 bases, leaving 7 bases of the junction unmatched. CDR1 and CDR2 from the germline V gene are SGHKS and YYEKEE (reference sequence). This CDR3 contains 16 residues. Here the CDR3 DNA reads TGTGCCAGCAGCTCGCACCCGGACAGGGCTGGAAACACCATATATTTT. Its protein is CASSSHPDRAGNTIYF.

Note on this clone: The same CDR3 can be traced to other DNA sequences in this sample. The V call is TRBV11-2, the J call TRBJ2-1, with 7 positions matching TRBD1. Unmatched junction bases numbered 6, after V lost 6 bases and J lost 7 bases. CDR1 and CDR2 from the germline V gene are SGHAT and FQNNGV. The CDR3 runs to 13 residues. The CDR3 DNA sequence: TGTGCCAGCAGGGCGACAGGGCGAAATGAGCAGTTCTTC. Amino acid sequence: CASRATGRNEQFF.

This chain links TRBV10-3 with TRBJ1-5, with 10 positions matching TRBD1. V dropped 2 bases and J dropped 5; count of bases not matched to a gene: 3. The V gene's germline CDR1 is ENHRY and CDR2 SYGVKD. There are 15 residues in the CDR3. The DNA of the CDR3 is TGTGCCATCAGTGAGAGCGGGACAGGGGATCAGCCCCAGCATTTT. Translated, it gives CAISESGTGDQPQHF.

The rearrangement joins TRBV2 to TRBJ1-3; 9 positions match TRBD1. Trimming cost V 6 bases and J 2 bases; bases outside gene matches: 5. The CDR3 contains 15 residues. CDR1 is SNHLY, CDR2 FYNNEI, per germline. The CDR3 region has the DNA TGTGCCAGCAGGGTGGACAGGGGTACTGGAAACACCATATATTTT. Protein sequence: CASRVDRGTGNTIYF.

This clone was seen a handful of times. V gene TRBV7-3 combines with J gene TRBJ2-1; maybe TRBD2 (7 bases). CDR3 size: 16 residues. V lost 1 base, J lost 6 bases, and 16 bases lay in between. CDR1 and CDR2 from the germline V gene are SGHTA and FQGTGA. In DNA, the CDR3 is TGTGCCAGCAGCTTAAACAGGGAGGGTAGGGCCAATGAGCAGTTCTTC. Translating gives CASSLNREGRANEQFF.

CDR3 amino acids: CASSSPIIRAGGRNEQFF. CDR3 in DNA: TGTGCCAGCAGCTCCCCAATTATTAGGGCAGGGGGACGGAATGAGCAGTTCTTC. V gene TRBV28 combines with J gene TRBJ2-1; 7 bases map to TRBD1. Germline V gives CDR1 MDHEN, CDR2 SYDVKM. The CDR3 loop spans 18 amino acids. The junction had 21 bases not matched to a gene; V was cut back by 6 bases and J by 7 bases.

This sequence joins TRBV10-2 and TRBJ1-5, with 9 bases lining up with TRBD1. Germline assignment: CDR1 WSHSY and CDR2 SAAADI. This CDR3 is 15 amino acids long. V lost 8 bases and J lost 2; bases outside the gene matches: 7. The CDR3 sequence: CASYPGTGRNQPQHF. CDR3 nucleotides: TGCGCCAGCTACCCCGGGACAGGGCGCAATCAGCCCCAGCATTTT.

The chain is built from TRBV28 and TRBJ1-1; tentatively, D is TRBD1 (6 bases). CDR1 and CDR2 from the germline V gene are MDHEN and SYDVKM. This CDR3 has 15 residues. The V and J ends lost 3 bases and 1 base respectively, with 12 bases between them. The CDR3 DNA follows: TGTGCCAGCAGTTTCGGGGGGGCCGGGAACACTGAAGCTTTCTTT. It is translated as CASSFGGAGNTEAFF.

The CDR3 nucleotides are TGTGCCAGCAGCCCTCAGACAGGCTCTGGAAACACCATATATTTT. This translates into CASSPQTGSGNTIYF. The genes are TRBV9 and TRBJ1-3, with D perhaps TRBD1 (6 bases). This CDR3 contains 15 residues. Trimming took off 4 bases at V and 0 bases at J, with 11 bases between the two ends. The germline CDR1 and CDR2 sequences are SGDLS and YYNGEE.

Comments on this clone: This specimen includes other DNA sequences encoding the same CDR3. The CDR3: CASSQASGSYEQYF. Written as DNA, the CDR3 is TGTGCCAGCAGCCAGGCTAGCGGGAGCTACGAGCAGTACTTC. The chain is built from TRBV3-1 (or the pseudogene TRBV3-2) and TRBJ2-7, with TRBD2 identical over 10 bases. Germline-derived CDR1 and CDR2 are LGHDT and YNNKEL (reference sequence). The CDR3 length is 14 residues. Trimming took 3 bases from V and 3 from J; bases not matched to a gene: 2.

The J gene is TRBJ2-2, the V gene TRBV9, with a tentative D call TRBD1 (6 bases). Trimming removed 0 bases at V and 5 bases at J, with 11 bases between. CDR1 and CDR2 from the germline V gene are SGDLS and YYNGEE. This CDR3 contains 15 residues. The CDR3 sequence: CASSVGRGSTGELFF. The DNA of the CDR3 is TGTGCCAGCAGCGTAGGCAGGGGTAGTACCGGGGAGCTGTTTTTT.

J is TRBJ2-1 and V is TRBV11-2; the match to TRBD2 covers 15 bases. This CDR3 comprises 16 residues. V trimming: 3 bases; J trimming: 7 bases; junction bases outside the gene matches: 4. Germline lookup yields CDR1 SGHAT and CDR2 FQNNGV. The CDR3 loop reads CASSFRTSGRVNEQFF. CDR3 DNA sequence: TGTGCCAGCAGCTTCCGGACTAGCGGGAGGGTGAATGAGCAGTTCTTC.

The V and J genes are TRBV11-3 and TRBJ2-3, with 13 bases matching TRBD2. The V segment lost 4 bases and the J segment 6 bases; nucleotides outside the gene matches: 7. This CDR3 is built from 16 residues. Germline V CDR1 and CDR2: SGHNT, YENEEA. This CDR3 is CASSSGLAGVGDTQYF. CDR3 in DNA: TGTGCCAGCAGCTCCGGACTAGCGGGAGTCGGCGATACGCAGTATTTT.

The J gene is TRBJ2-7, the V gene TRBV19, with TRBD2 identical over 8 bases. CDR3 length: 14 amino acids. V was clipped by 8 bases and J by 3 bases; unmatched bases: 9. Germline V gives CDR1 LNHDA, CDR2 SQIVND (reference sequence). The CDR3 DNA sequence: TGTGCCAGTGCGATAGCGGGAACGATCTACGAGCAGTACTTC. Its translation is CASAIAGTIYEQYF.

This CDR3 is CASSWGRPSGYTF. The CDR3, as DNA: TGTGCCAGCAGTTGGGGCCGCCCCTCTGGCTACACCTTC. The rearrangement links TRBV12-3 or TRBV12-4 to TRBJ1-2; TRBD1 is a possible D gene (5 bases). This CDR3 spans 13 amino acids. V was trimmed by 4 bases and J by 7 bases, leaving 13 bases between them.

The chain links TRBV6-2 or TRBV6-3 to TRBJ1-2, with D unclear. CDR1 is MNHEY and CDR2 is SVGEGT in the germline V gene. V gave up 4 bases and J gave up 6 bases, with 18 bases separating them. The CDR3 runs to 15 residues. CDR3 in DNA: TGTGCCAGCAGTTGGGGAGCCACCGGCGGCGATGGCTACACCTTC. Its translation is CASSWGATGGDGYTF.

The genes are TRBV13 and TRBJ2-7, with 9 bases that match TRBD2. Losses at the gene ends were 5 bases for V and 6 bases for J; bases not matched to a gene: 8. Germline lookup yields CDR1 PRHDT and CDR2 FYEKMQ (reference sequence). This CDR3 has 14 residues. CDR3 bases: TGTGCCAGCAGCGGCGGGAGGGGCCCCCTCGAGCAGTACTTC. Its translation: CASSGGRGPLEQYF. Filled out from reference TRBV13 and TRBJ2-7, the complete variable domain reads AAGVIQSPRHLIKEKRETATLKCYPIPRHDTVYWYQQGPGQDPQFLISFYEKMQSDKGSIPDRFSAQQFSDYHSELNMSSLELGDSALYFCASSGGRGPLEQYFGPGTRLTVT.

The rearrangement uses TRBV28 and TRBJ2-2; D gene ambiguous. The CDR3 spans 17 residues. Trimming cost V 5 bases and J 2 bases, with 18 bases left between them. Germline CDR1 is MDHEN and CDR2 is SYDVKM. Here the CDR3 reads CASSNLEAQINTGELFF. The CDR3 DNA is TGTGCCAGCAGTAACCTTGAGGCGCAGATAAACACCGGGGAGCTGTTTTTT.

This clone was recorded a few times. The rearrangement links TRBV5-1 to TRBJ2-1; 7 positions agree with TRBD2. Germline V gene lookup returns CDR1 SGHRS and CDR2 YFSETQ. The ends lost 0 bases at V and 6 bases at J; junction bases unmatched: 6. The CDR3 totals 15 residues. This chain's CDR3 is CASSLGGSVPNEQFF. As DNA, the CDR3 is TGCGCCAGCAGCTTGGGCGGGAGTGTCCCCAATGAGCAGTTCTTC.

This chain joins TRBV9 and TRBJ1-2; D is ambiguous. Deletions cut 2 bases from V and 8 bases from J, with 16 bases between. Germline V gene data show CDR1 as SGDLS and CDR2 as YYNGEE. CDR3 length: 14 amino acids. CDR3 amino acids: CASSVREVVGGYTF. DNA for the CDR3: TGTGCCAGCAGCGTTCGGGAGGTAGTCGGCGGCTACACCTTC.

Of note for this clone: Germline and junction disagree at one end, which may indicate a read error. V is TRBV28 and J is TRBJ2-1, with unresolved D. The CDR3 is 13 residues long. In germline, CDR1 is MDHEN, CDR2 SYDVKM. The CDR3 spells CASSLRSLGARLF. CDR3 DNA sequence: TGTGCCAGCAGTTTAAGGTCCCTGGGTGCGCGGCTCTTC.

The CDR3 reads CASSRDNSPLHF. The CDR3 nucleotides are TGTGCCAGCAGCCGCGATAATTCACCCCTCCACTTT. The chain is built from TRBV3-1 (or the pseudogene TRBV3-2) and TRBJ1-6; D is undetermined. Trimming removed 4 bases at V and 5 bases at J, with 3 bases between. The CDR3 loop spans 12 amino acids. Germline CDR1 LGHDT, CDR2 YNNKEL (reference sequence).

This chain's CDR3 is CASSHSRLAGNEQYF. Written as DNA, the CDR3 is TGTGCCAGCAGCCACTCCCGACTAGCGGGAAACGAGCAGTACTTC. This chain uses TRBV3-1 (or the pseudogene TRBV3-2) with TRBJ2-7, with TRBD2 matching over 11 bases. This CDR3 is 15 amino acids long. CDR1 is LGHDT and CDR2 is YNNKEL in the germline V gene (reference sequence). V shed 3 bases, J shed 5 bases, and the junction held 6 bases outside the gene matches.

The chain has TRBV24-1 and TRBJ2-2; 11 bases are a match to TRBD1. Germline V lookup: CDR1 KGHDR, CDR2 SFDVKD. The CDR3 is made up of 20 amino acids. The junction had 8 bases not matched to a gene; V was cut back by 0 bases and J by 0 bases. CDR3 amino acids: CATSDLSGQGVYANTGELFF. DNA of the CDR3: TGTGCCACCAGTGATTTGTCGGGACAGGGGGTCTACGCGAACACCGGGGAGCTGTTTTTT.